This TCR beta chain was profiled in a study of T cells in Graves' hyperthyroidism and ophthalmopathy. It was RNA transcripts that yielded the amplified TCR beta CDR3 regions. The TCR CDR3 first-round RT-PCR relied on the HTBI primer set. TCRdb used MiXCR to reprocess the multiplex PCR reads, holding one entry per CDR3 protein. The repertoire holds about 200,000 distinct CDR3 sequences, with about 15% as singletons. The CDR3 is 15 amino acids. Germline V gene data show CDR1 as MDHEN and CDR2 as SYDVKM. J gave up 8 bases and V 6 bases, and 14 bases lay outside the gene matches. This chain uses TRBV28 with TRBJ1-2; TRBD1 matches at 8 bases. The sample comprised blood. The receptor was isolated from a man aged 50-59 years with Graves' hyperthyroidism. DNA for the CDR3: TGTGCCAGCAGCCGGAAGGACAGGGTGGCCAAAGGCTACACCTTC. Translating gives CASSRKDRVAKGYTF.